The rows below give T cell receptor beta chains drawn from one sample of a study of blood T cell repertoires in COVID-19. The assay was immunoSEQ multiplex PCR, and TCRdb's table has in-frame clones only and misses some. The sample yields around 170,000 clones, about 80% seen once. The sequencing sample was made of PBMCs or T cells enriched from blood (not recorded which). Receptor source: a man aged 55 to 70 who had been exposed to COVID-19. Both conserved end residues are part of each CDR3. D genes are given only for firm matches. Not every row has a clone size; where given, it reads once, few, many or a size class.

j_gene | d_gene | len | v_gene | abundance | CDR3aa | CDR3nt
TRBJ2-7 | - | 14 | TRBV6-5 | - | CASSRGTAAYEQYF | TGTGCCAGCAGTAGGGGGACCGCTGCCTACGAGCAGTACTTC
TRBJ1-1 | - | 13 | TRBV18 | - | CASSISVNTEAFF | TGTGCCAGCTCAATTTCAGTGAACACTGAAGCTTTCTTT
TRBJ2-2 | TRBD2 | 16 | TRBV18 | - | CASSRREGLNTGELFF | TGTGCCAGCTCACGACGGGAGGGCCTGAACACCGGGGAGCTGTTTTTT
TRBJ1-2 | TRBD1 | 15 | TRBV4-3 | - | CASSHPDRGAGGYTF | TGCGCCAGCAGCCACCCCGACAGGGGCGCTGGTGGCTACACCTTC
TRBJ1-5 | TRBD1 | 13 | TRBV7-3 | - | CASSRTGGQPQHF | TGTGCCAGCAGCCGTACAGGGGGCCAGCCCCAGCATTTT
TRBJ1-1 | - | 13 | TRBV27 | - | CASGVTVNTEAFF | TGTGCCAGCGGCGTCACAGTGAACACTGAAGCTTTCTTT
TRBJ2-7 | - | 10 | TRBV5-1 | - | CASSRFEQYF | TGCGCCAGCAGCCGTTTCGAGCAGTACTTC
TRBJ1-5 | - | 13 | TRBV2 | - | CASRTTGNQPQHF | TGTGCCAGCAGGACCACAGGGAATCAGCCCCAGCATTTT
TRBJ2-1 | - | 11 | TRBV29-1 | - | CSVELRDEQFF | TGCAGCGTTGAGCTGCGGGATGAGCAGTTCTTC
TRBJ1-2 | - | 14 | TRBV27 | - | CASSFPGGAGGYTF | TGTGCCAGCAGTTTCCCCGGGGGGGCGGGAGGCTACACCTTC
TRBJ1-1 | TRBD1 | 15 | TRBV6-5 | - | CASRPDRGWDAEAFF | TGTGCCAGCAGGCCAGACAGGGGTTGGGATGCTGAAGCTTTCTTT
TRBJ2-7 | - | 13 | TRBV5-1 | few | CASSSPDSYEQYF | TGCGCCAGCAGCTCGCCAGATTCCTACGAGCAGTACTTC
TRBJ2-6 | TRBD1 | 17 | TRBV18 | once | CASPAWTGHPGANVLTF | TGTGCCAGCCCCGCCTGGACAGGGCATCCTGGGGCCAACGTCCTGACTTTC
TRBJ1-6 | - | 16 | TRBV28 | - | CASSYHRVLGNSPLHF | TGTGCCAGCAGTTACCACAGGGTTTTGGGGAATTCACCCCTCCACTTT
TRBJ2-1 | - | 13 | TRBV3-1/TRBV3-2 | once | CASSHLTGNEQFF | TGTGCCAGCAGCCATTTGACGGGGAATGAGCAGTTCTTC
TRBJ1-5 | - | 12 | TRBV15 | - | CATSRAGKPQHF | TGTGCCACCAGCAGAGCGGGGAAGCCCCAGCATTTT
TRBJ1-2 | - | 13 | TRBV6-4 | - | CASSVGGNYGYTF | TGTGCCAGCAGTGTCGGGGGTAACTATGGCTACACCTTC
TRBJ2-1 | TRBD2 | 18 | TRBV24-1 | - | CATSDLISGRPSYNEQFF | TGTGCCACCAGTGATTTGATTAGCGGGAGGCCCTCCTACAATGAGCAGTTCTTC
TRBJ2-5 | TRBD1 | 14 | TRBV5-6 | - | CASRRTGDQETQYF | TGTGCCAGCCGGAGGACAGGGGACCAAGAGACCCAGTACTTC
TRBJ2-2 | - | 15 | TRBV19 | - | CASSIGWAPPGELFF | TGTGCCAGTAGTATAGGTTGGGCCCCGCCCGGGGAGCTGTTTTTT
TRBJ2-1 | - | 15 | TRBV14 | - | CASSPYGSSYNEQFF | TGTGCCAGCAGCCCTTATGGTAGCTCCTACAATGAGCAGTTCTTC
TRBJ2-4 | TRBD1 | 17 | TRBV11-2 | few | CASSPAGTGSAKNIQYF | TGTGCCAGCAGCCCGGCCGGGACAGGGTCAGCCAAAAACATTCAGTACTTC
TRBJ2-3 | TRBD2 | 17 | TRBV6-1 | - | CASSAAGTKRHTDTQYF | TGTGCCAGCAGTGCCGCCGGGACTAAAAGACACACAGATACGCAGTATTTT
TRBJ1-3 | - | 15 | TRBV3-1/TRBV3-2 | - | CASSQDSTRMNTIYF | TGTGCCAGCAGCCAAGATTCGACCAGGATGAACACCATATATTTT
TRBJ1-3 | TRBD1 | 14 | TRBV5-1 | - | CASSEQGSGNTIYF | TGCGCCAGCAGCGAACAGGGGTCTGGAAACACCATATATTTT
TRBJ1-1 | TRBD1 | 15 | TRBV5-4 | once | CASSSQGTLNTEAFF | TGTGCCAGCAGCTCACAGGGGACCTTGAACACTGAAGCTTTCTTT
TRBJ1-1 | - | 14 | TRBV27 | once | CASKILRDYTEAFF | TGTGCCAGCAAGATCTTAAGGGACTACACTGAAGCTTTCTTT
TRBJ1-1 | - | 14 | TRBV28 | - | CASSLLSRHTEAFF | TGTGCCAGCAGTTTATTGTCCCGTCACACTGAAGCTTTCTTT
TRBJ2-1 | - | 16 | TRBV7-2 | - | CASSQKPVFSYNEQFF | TGTGCCAGCAGCCAAAAGCCGGTTTTCTCCTACAATGAGCAGTTCTTC
TRBJ2-1 | - | 15 | TRBV3-1/TRBV3-2 | - | CASSQASPGYDEQFF | TGTGCCAGCAGCCAAGCATCACCGGGGTACGATGAGCAGTTCTTC
TRBJ2-2 | TRBD2 | 16 | TRBV11-2 | few | CASSSLAAGNTGELFF | TGTGCCAGCAGTTCACTAGCGGCGGGGAACACCGGGGAGCTGTTTTTT